This is a list of T cell receptor beta chains from one sample in a study of blood T cell repertoires in COVID-19. Here immunoSEQ multiplex PCR was the method, and the copy in TCRdb shows in-frame clones only, minus some. Here the sample spans about 430,000 clones, more than 70% being singletons. Sequenced material: PBMCs or T cells enriched from blood (not recorded which). The receptors stem from a woman aged 18-29 years who had been exposed to COVID-19. Each CDR3 is given with its conserved first and last residue. Fields, in order: clone size, V gene, J gene, D gene, CDR3 protein, CDR3 DNA. The D gene is left open where the match is weak. Clone size is given for some rows only: seen once, a few or many times, or a class if the clone is expanded.

clone_size: -; v_call: TRBV7-2; j_call: TRBJ2-3; d_call: -; cdr3_aa: CASSFSDTDTQYF; cdr3_nt: TGTGCCAGCAGCTTTTCAGACACAGATACGCAGTATTTT
clone_size: -; v_call: TRBV10-3; j_call: TRBJ2-2; d_call: TRBD1; cdr3_aa: CAIGRTGLAGELFF; cdr3_nt: TGTGCCATCGGACGGACAGGGTTGGCCGGGGAGCTGTTTTTT
clone_size: -; v_call: TRBV19; j_call: TRBJ1-2; d_call: -; cdr3_aa: CASFYYNYGYTF; cdr3_nt: TGTGCCAGTTTCTACTACAACTATGGCTACACCTTC
clone_size: once; v_call: TRBV11-3; j_call: TRBJ2-5; d_call: TRBD2; cdr3_aa: CASPVGCGRTRMGRETQYF; cdr3_nt: TGTGCCTCGCCGGTGGGGTGCGGGAGGACTAGAATGGGCCGAGAGACCCAGTACTTC
clone_size: -; v_call: TRBV6-5; j_call: TRBJ2-2; d_call: TRBD2; cdr3_aa: CASSPSGTNTGELFF; cdr3_nt: TGTGCCAGCAGTCCCAGCGGGACGAACACCGGGGAGCTGTTTTTT
clone_size: -; v_call: TRBV27; j_call: TRBJ1-3; d_call: -; cdr3_aa: CASSPISGNTIYF; cdr3_nt: TGTGCCAGCTCCCCAATCTCTGGAAACACCATATATTTT
clone_size: -; v_call: TRBV5-1; j_call: TRBJ2-1; d_call: TRBD2; cdr3_aa: CASSMGLAGSYNEQFF; cdr3_nt: TGCGCCAGCAGCATGGGACTAGCGGGCTCCTACAATGAGCAGTTCTTC
clone_size: -; v_call: TRBV6-6; j_call: TRBJ2-5; d_call: TRBD2; cdr3_aa: CASSGTSLETQYF; cdr3_nt: TGTGCCAGCAGCGGGACTAGCCTCGAGACCCAGTACTTC
clone_size: -; v_call: TRBV2; j_call: TRBJ1-5; d_call: TRBD1; cdr3_aa: CAIRQGAPNQPQHF; cdr3_nt: TGTGCCATACGACAGGGGGCCCCCAATCAGCCCCAGCATTTT
clone_size: -; v_call: TRBV6-5; j_call: TRBJ1-4; d_call: -; cdr3_aa: CASSPGHPSEKLFF; cdr3_nt: TGTGCCAGCAGTCCAGGGCACCCTTCTGAAAAACTGTTTTTT
clone_size: -; v_call: TRBV7-2; j_call: TRBJ2-5; d_call: TRBD2; cdr3_aa: CASNHGTSGETQYF; cdr3_nt: TGTGCCAGCAACCACGGGACTAGCGGCGAGACCCAGTACTTC
clone_size: -; v_call: TRBV28; j_call: TRBJ1-4; d_call: TRBD1; cdr3_aa: CASSHRTGDTGKLFF; cdr3_nt: TGTGCCAGCAGTCACCGGACAGGGGATACAGGAAAACTGTTTTTT
clone_size: once; v_call: TRBV28; j_call: TRBJ2-5; d_call: -; cdr3_aa: CASSVVLETQYF; cdr3_nt: TGTGCCAGCAGCGTAGTTCTAGAGACCCAGTACTTC
clone_size: -; v_call: TRBV27; j_call: TRBJ2-1; d_call: -; cdr3_aa: CASRVIPGNEQFF; cdr3_nt: TGTGCCAGCAGAGTGATCCCGGGCAATGAGCAGTTCTTC
clone_size: -; v_call: TRBV18; j_call: TRBJ1-1; d_call: TRBD1; cdr3_aa: CASSPRNRGMNTEAFF; cdr3_nt: TGTGCCAGCTCACCCCGGAACAGGGGGATGAACACTGAAGCTTTCTTT
clone_size: few; v_call: TRBV28; j_call: TRBJ1-3; d_call: -; cdr3_aa: CASSLNGRNTIYF; cdr3_nt: TGTGCCAGCAGTTTAAATGGGAGGAACACCATATATTTT
clone_size: -; v_call: TRBV6-6; j_call: TRBJ1-2; d_call: -; cdr3_aa: CASSYQTGDYGYTF; cdr3_nt: TGTGCCAGCAGTTACCAGACAGGAGACTATGGCTACACCTTC
clone_size: -; v_call: TRBV27; j_call: TRBJ2-7; d_call: TRBD1; cdr3_aa: CASRLLGGQDYEQYF; cdr3_nt: TGTGCCAGCAGGCTATTAGGGGGACAGGACTACGAGCAGTACTTC
clone_size: -; v_call: TRBV29-1; j_call: TRBJ1-2; d_call: TRBD1; cdr3_aa: CSVEEPLGGAGRGYTF; cdr3_nt: TGCAGCGTTGAAGAGCCCCTAGGGGGCGCGGGACGGGGCTACACCTTC
clone_size: -; v_call: TRBV11-2; j_call: TRBJ2-7; d_call: TRBD2; cdr3_aa: CASSLDASGSGYEQYF; cdr3_nt: TGTGCCAGCAGCTTAGATGCTAGCGGGAGTGGGTACGAGCAGTACTTC
clone_size: -; v_call: TRBV13; j_call: TRBJ1-1; d_call: -; cdr3_aa: CASSLGRSPEAFF; cdr3_nt: TGTGCCAGCAGCTTAGGCAGGTCACCTGAAGCTTTCTTT
clone_size: -; v_call: TRBV24-1; j_call: TRBJ2-7; d_call: -; cdr3_aa: CATSDRGPDYEQYF; cdr3_nt: TGTGCCACCAGTGACAGGGGTCCCGACTACGAGCAGTACTTC
clone_size: -; v_call: TRBV6-5; j_call: TRBJ1-3; d_call: TRBD1; cdr3_aa: CASRSDRAKGNTIYF; cdr3_nt: TGTGCCAGCAGATCGGACAGGGCAAAAGGAAACACCATATATTTT
clone_size: once; v_call: TRBV2; j_call: TRBJ1-6; d_call: -; cdr3_aa: CAGGGNSPLHF; cdr3_nt: TGTGCCGGGGGGGGCAATTCACCCCTCCACTTT
clone_size: -; v_call: TRBV10-1; j_call: TRBJ1-1; d_call: -; cdr3_aa: CASSEFRTTKGAFF; cdr3_nt: TGCGCCAGCAGTGAGTTTCGGACAACTAAGGGGGCTTTCTTT
clone_size: -; v_call: TRBV10-3; j_call: TRBJ2-1; d_call: TRBD1; cdr3_aa: CAISGTGNEQFF; cdr3_nt: TGTGCCATCAGCGGGACAGGCAATGAGCAGTTCTTC
clone_size: -; v_call: TRBV7-2; j_call: TRBJ2-7; d_call: TRBD1; cdr3_aa: CASSLQFTGGEQYF; cdr3_nt: TGTGCCAGCAGCTTACAGTTTACAGGGGGCGAGCAGTACTTC
clone_size: -; v_call: TRBV2; j_call: TRBJ1-1; d_call: TRBD1; cdr3_aa: CASGQGSLNTEAFF; cdr3_nt: TGTGCCAGCGGACAGGGGAGCTTGAACACTGAAGCTTTCTTT
clone_size: -; v_call: TRBV18; j_call: TRBJ2-3; d_call: TRBD1; cdr3_aa: CASTRTGGTDTQYF; cdr3_nt: TGTGCCAGCACCCGGACAGGGGGCACAGATACGCAGTATTTT
clone_size: -; v_call: TRBV30; j_call: TRBJ1-4; d_call: -; cdr3_aa: CAMEVEKLFF; cdr3_nt: TGTGCCATGGAGGTTGAAAAACTGTTTTTT
clone_size: -; v_call: TRBV28; j_call: TRBJ1-5; d_call: -; cdr3_aa: CASRRGEGGNQPQHF; cdr3_nt: TGTGCCAGCAGGCGGGGGGAAGGGGGCAATCAGCCCCAGCATTTT
clone_size: -; v_call: TRBV7-7; j_call: TRBJ2-2; d_call: TRBD2; cdr3_aa: CASSRQVVSGGNTGELFF; cdr3_nt: TGTGCTAGCAGCCGGCAAGTGGTTAGCGGGGGGAACACCGGGGAGCTGTTTTTT
clone_size: -; v_call: TRBV30; j_call: TRBJ2-3; d_call: -; cdr3_aa: CAWSVLGDTQYF; cdr3_nt: TGTGCCTGGAGTGTCCTCGGAGATACGCAGTATTTT
clone_size: -; v_call: TRBV12-3/TRBV12-4; j_call: TRBJ2-2; d_call: -; cdr3_aa: CASSLYRAGELFF; cdr3_nt: TGTGCCAGCAGTTTGTACAGGGCCGGGGAGCTGTTTTTT
clone_size: -; v_call: TRBV5-6; j_call: TRBJ2-7; d_call: TRBD1; cdr3_aa: CASSRTGSGYEQYF; cdr3_nt: TGTGCCAGCAGCCGGACAGGGTCAGGCTACGAGCAGTACTTC
clone_size: -; v_call: TRBV7-9; j_call: TRBJ2-1; d_call: TRBD2; cdr3_aa: CASSLGSAGTYNEQFF; cdr3_nt: TGTGCCAGCAGCTTAGGGTCAGCGGGGACCTACAATGAGCAGTTCTTC
clone_size: -; v_call: TRBV25-1; j_call: TRBJ1-3; d_call: TRBD1; cdr3_aa: CASSLTGVSGNTIYF; cdr3_nt: TGTGCCAGCAGCTTAACAGGGGTCTCTGGAAACACCATATATTTT
clone_size: -; v_call: TRBV27; j_call: TRBJ2-3; d_call: -; cdr3_aa: CASSLGQGSTDTQYF; cdr3_nt: TGTGCCAGCAGTTTGGGGCAGGGGAGCACAGATACGCAGTATTTT
clone_size: -; v_call: TRBV6-4; j_call: TRBJ2-7; d_call: TRBD2; cdr3_aa: CASSWGAGTEQYF; cdr3_nt: TGTGCCAGCAGTTGGGGAGCGGGAACCGAGCAGTACTTC
clone_size: -; v_call: TRBV25-1; j_call: TRBJ1-5; d_call: -; cdr3_aa: CASSESRTGLNQPQHF; cdr3_nt: TGTGCCAGCAGTGAATCCCGAACAGGGCTTAATCAGCCCCAGCATTTT
clone_size: -; v_call: TRBV7-3; j_call: TRBJ2-2; d_call: TRBD1; cdr3_aa: CASRGQGRTGELFF; cdr3_nt: TGTGCCAGCAGGGGACAGGGGAGAACCGGGGAGCTGTTTTTT
clone_size: -; v_call: TRBV5-1; j_call: TRBJ2-7; d_call: TRBD1; cdr3_aa: CASRAGTGVYEQYF; cdr3_nt: TGCGCCAGCAGGGCCGGGACAGGGGTATACGAGCAGTACTTC
clone_size: -; v_call: TRBV5-6; j_call: TRBJ2-3; d_call: -; cdr3_aa: CASSLGLGDTQYF; cdr3_nt: TGTGCCAGCAGCTTGGGGCTAGGAGATACGCAGTATTTT
clone_size: few; v_call: TRBV5-1; j_call: TRBJ2-2; d_call: TRBD1; cdr3_aa: CASSAGTGGPGELFF; cdr3_nt: TGCGCCAGCAGCGCGGGGACAGGGGGTCCCGGGGAGCTGTTTTTT
clone_size: -; v_call: TRBV4-3; j_call: TRBJ1-4; d_call: -; cdr3_aa: CASSPRIALRVMDEKLFF; cdr3_nt: TGCGCCAGCAGCCCTAGAATCGCCTTGAGGGTTATGGATGAAAAACTGTTTTTT
clone_size: once; v_call: TRBV21-1; j_call: TRBJ1-1; d_call: -; cdr3_aa: CASRARDRGGWITEAFF; cdr3_nt: TGTGCCAGCAGGGCCCGGGACAGGGGTGGATGGATCACTGAAGCTTTCTTT
clone_size: -; v_call: TRBV19; j_call: TRBJ2-2; d_call: TRBD2; cdr3_aa: CASSISLAGGNGELFF; cdr3_nt: TGTGCCAGTAGTATAAGCCTAGCGGGAGGAAACGGGGAGCTGTTTTTT
clone_size: once; v_call: TRBV28; j_call: TRBJ2-1; d_call: -; cdr3_aa: CASSPTGSSNNEQFF; cdr3_nt: TGTGCCAGCAGTCCGACGGGGAGTAGTAACAATGAGCAGTTCTTC
clone_size: -; v_call: TRBV2; j_call: TRBJ2-1; d_call: -; cdr3_aa: CASSAAEEYNEQFF; cdr3_nt: TGTGCCAGTTCAGCCGCGGAAGAGTACAATGAGCAGTTCTTC
clone_size: once; v_call: TRBV27; j_call: TRBJ1-3; d_call: -; cdr3_aa: CASSLTGPGGNTIYF; cdr3_nt: TGTGCCAGCAGTTTAACAGGCCCCGGGGGAAACACCATATATTTT
clone_size: -; v_call: TRBV3-1/TRBV3-2; j_call: TRBJ2-3; d_call: -; cdr3_aa: CASQLGANTDTQYF; cdr3_nt: TGTGCCAGCCAGCTGGGCGCTAACACAGATACGCAGTATTTT
clone_size: -; v_call: TRBV6-1; j_call: TRBJ2-1; d_call: TRBD1; cdr3_aa: CASSDRDRDQNEQFF; cdr3_nt: TGTGCCAGCAGTGACCGGGACAGGGACCAGAATGAGCAGTTCTTC
clone_size: -; v_call: TRBV7-2; j_call: TRBJ1-2; d_call: -; cdr3_aa: CASSLSFGYTF; cdr3_nt: TGTGCCAGCAGCTTGAGCTTTGGCTACACCTTC
clone_size: many; v_call: TRBV6-2/TRBV6-3; j_call: TRBJ2-2; d_call: -; cdr3_aa: CASSYSLLRTASTGELFF; cdr3_nt: TGTGCCAGCAGTTACTCGCTCCTTCGGACAGCGAGCACCGGGGAGCTGTTTTTT